These 10 T cell receptor beta chains were all obtained from the same sample, sequenced in a study of Graves' ophthalmopathy and Graves' hyperthyroidism. The authors amplified TCR beta CDR3 regions from RNA transcripts. Second-round multiplex PCR followed a first-round RT-PCR using HTBI primers. TCRdb re-derived calls from the multiplex PCR reads in MiXCR, one entry per CDR3 protein. The sample shows roughly 36,000 distinct CDR3 sequences, about half of them seen only once. Sequenced: peripheral blood. Receptors were obtained from an adult woman with stable Graves' hyperthyroidism.

The genes are TRBV24-1 and TRBJ2-7; D is ambiguous. The germline V gene encodes CDR1 KGHDR and CDR2 SFDVKD. The CDR3 runs to 12 residues. Trimming removed 5 bases at V and 3 bases at J, with 7 bases between. CDR3 sequence: CATSAEVYEQYF. The CDR3 region has the DNA TGTGCCACCAGTGCCGAAGTCTACGAGCAGTACTTC.

This clonotype was counted a few times. The gene calls are TRBV15 and TRBJ2-7; TRBD1 aligns across 12 bases. CDR1 and CDR2 from the germline V gene are LNHNV and YYDKDF (reference sequence). CDR3 length: 15 amino acids. The V and J ends lost 8 bases and 3 bases, in that order; junction bases with no gene match: 8. The chain's CDR3 is CATADGTGGLYEQYF. The DNA of the CDR3 is TGTGCCACCGCTGACGGGACAGGGGGCCTCTACGAGCAGTACTTC.

This clonotype rates as medium-sized. V gene TRBV19 combines with J gene TRBJ1-2; D remains unclear. V lost 8 bases and J 4 bases, leaving 11 bases between the germline ends. From germline, CDR1 is LNHDA and CDR2 SQIVND (reference sequence). CDR3 length: 12 residues. In DNA form, the CDR3 reads TGTGCCAGTGTCGACTTCTTCTATGGCTACACCTTC. Amino acid sequence: CASVDFFYGYTF.

This clonotype is medium-sized within its sample. The chain carries TRBV29-1 and TRBJ1-2; D not certain. The CDR3 runs 11 residues. Deletions cut 1 base from V and 8 bases from J, with 8 bases between. Germline V lookup: CDR1 SQVTM, CDR2 ANQGSEA. This CDR3 is CSVEATIGYTF. The DNA of the CDR3 is TGCAGCGTTGAAGCGACGATCGGCTACACCTTC.

V usage is TRBV10-3 and J usage is TRBJ2-6, with 12 bases identical to TRBD2. The trim removed 10 bases at V and 3 bases at J, leaving 7 bases unmatched. This CDR3 contains 16 residues. The germline CDR1 and CDR2 sequences are ENHRY and SYGVKD. The CDR3 coding sequence is TGTGCCAGTCTAGCGGGAGGGCCGGATGGGGCCAACGTCCTGACTTTC. Translation gives CASLAGGPDGANVLTF.

The sample holds many counts of this clonotype. This sequence joins TRBV19 and TRBJ1-5, with TRBD1 matching 9 bases. The CDR3 runs to 15 residues. Unmatched junction bases numbered 10, after V lost 7 bases and J lost 6 bases. Germline V gives CDR1 LNHDA, CDR2 SQIVND (reference sequence). CDR3 protein: CASTLQGAGGQPQHF. CDR3 bases: TGTGCCAGTACCCTACAGGGGGCTGGAGGTCAGCCCCAGCATTTT.

Note on this clonotype: Being one base from a much bigger clone, this may be a read error. The chain uses TRBV20-1 and TRBJ2-5; TRBD2 aligns across 14 bases. Germline V gives CDR1 DFQATT, CDR2 SNEGSKA (reference sequence). Trimming removed 6 bases from V and 5 bases from J; junction bases left unmatched: 17. The CDR3 extends over 18 amino acids. Written as DNA, the CDR3 is TGCAGTGCCAGGACGACTAGCGGGAGGGCGAACTGGGAGGAGACCCAGTACTTC. Residues: CSARTTSGRANWEETQYF.

Ten or more counts support this clonotype. The genes are TRBV7-8 and TRBJ1-5; 7 bases align to TRBD1. Trimming cost V 5 bases and J 0 bases; bases outside gene matches: 7. CDR1 and CDR2 (germline): SGHVS, FQNEAQ. The CDR3 consists of 16 residues. CDR3 sequence: CASSRLGQDSNQPQHF. CDR3 coding DNA: TGTGCCAGCAGCCGACTCGGACAGGATAGCAATCAGCCCCAGCATTTT.

The chain employs TRBV20-1 and TRBJ1-3; no firm D call. Germline CDR1 DFQATT, CDR2 SNEGSKA (reference sequence). There are 13 residues in the CDR3. With 2 bases removed from V and 11 bases from J, the gap between germline ends came to 16 bases. The DNA for the CDR3 is TGCAGTGCTAGACCCTTTTCGGGAAGCTCCATATATTTT. Translation gives CSARPFSGSSIYF.

This clonotype was observed once. The chain links TRBV7-9 to TRBJ1-2; perhaps TRBD1 as D (5 bases). Germline CDR1 is SEHNR and CDR2 is FQNEAQ (reference sequence). V lost 5 bases to trimming and J lost 4 bases, with 11 bases between them. The CDR3 length is 13 residues. The CDR3 here is CASSPDGGYGYTF. CDR3 DNA: TGTGCCAGCAGCCCGGACGGGGGCTATGGCTACACCTTC.